The rows below give T cell receptor beta chains drawn from one sample of a study of identical twins. TCRdb re-called the 5' RACE reads with MiXCR, one entry per CDR3 protein. The sample includes roughly 250,000 distinct CDR3 sequences, more than 12% of them seen just once. Sequencing was performed on memory (CD45RO+) T cells sorted from blood. Every receptor here comes from a woman aged 18-29 years in good health. The CDR3 runs from the conserved cysteine through the conserved F or W. A D gene is named only where the DNA matches it firmly. The listing skips clone size in some rows; elsewhere it reads once, few, many or a size class.

clone size,J gene,D gene,V gene,CDR3 protein,CDR3 DNA
few,TRBJ1-1,-,TRBV3-1,CASSLHGKENTEAFF,TGTGCCAGCAGCCTTCATGGAAAGGAGAACACTGAAGCTTTCTTT
many,TRBJ2-7,-,TRBV27,CASSSGTRVYEQYF,TGTGCCAGCAGTTCTGGGACGCGGGTCTACGAGCAGTACTTC
-,TRBJ2-7,TRBD1,TRBV10-3,CAINPGQGTYEQYF,TGTGCCATCAATCCGGGACAGGGGACTTACGAGCAGTACTTC
-,TRBJ2-7,-,TRBV6-5,CASSYRGEAEQYF,TGTGCCAGCAGTTACAGGGGAGAGGCCGAGCAGTACTTC
few,TRBJ2-4,-,TRBV5-5,CASSLGGPTNIQYF,TGTGCCAGCAGCTTGGGGGGACCAACAAACATTCAGTACTTC
few,TRBJ2-2,-,TRBV20-1,CSARDGQNANTGELFF,TGCAGTGCTAGAGATGGGCAGAACGCGAACACCGGGGAGCTGTTTTTT
-,TRBJ2-1,-,TRBV18,CASSPDRGPEQFF,TGTGCCAGCTCACCCGACCGGGGCCCGGAGCAGTTCTTC
-,TRBJ2-2,-,TRBV7-3,CASSALSGVKGNTGELFF,TGTGCCAGCAGCGCCCTCTCGGGGGTCAAGGGGAACACCGGGGAGCTGTTTTTT
few,TRBJ2-1,-,TRBV10-3,CAINTGPGNEQFF,TGTGCCATCAATACCGGCCCAGGGAATGAGCAGTTCTTC
-,TRBJ2-2,TRBD1,TRBV10-1,CASSPFRDRDPGELFF,TGCGCCAGCAGCCCTTTCCGGGACAGGGATCCCGGGGAGCTGTTTTTT
few,TRBJ2-7,-,TRBV2,CASSEGEGGPYEQYF,TGTGCCAGCAGTGAAGGGGAGGGGGGCCCCTACGAGCAGTACTTC
few,TRBJ2-5,-,TRBV24-1,CATSDSDPAHLETQYF,TGTGCCACCAGTGATTCCGACCCGGCCCATTTAGAGACCCAGTACTTC
few,TRBJ1-6,-,TRBV5-4,CASSLAGGSYNSPLHF,TGTGCCAGCAGTTTGGCAGGAGGAAGCTATAATTCACCCCTCCACTTT
few,TRBJ2-7,TRBD1,TRBV3-1,CASSYRGQDYEQYF,TGTGCCAGCAGCTACAGGGGACAAGACTACGAGCAGTACTTC
few,TRBJ1-5,-,TRBV12-3/TRBV12-4,CASTKGGGNQPQHF,TGTGCCAGCACCAAGGGGGGCGGGAATCAGCCCCAGCATTTT
many,TRBJ2-3,-,TRBV2,CASSDEDTQYF,TGTGCCAGCAGTGATGAAGATACGCAGTATTTT
few,TRBJ1-1,TRBD1,TRBV11-2,CASSRDRGRITEAFF,TGTGCCAGCAGCCGGGACAGGGGGCGAATCACTGAAGCTTTCTTT
-,TRBJ2-1,-,TRBV15,CATSEARGEPYNEQFF,TGTGCCACCAGCGAGGCAAGGGGGGAACCCTACAATGAGCAGTTCTTC
-,TRBJ2-5,TRBD2,TRBV7-2,CASSPGLAGQTQYF,TGTGCCAGCAGCCCCGGACTAGCGGGACAGACCCAGTACTTC
many,TRBJ1-5,-,TRBV4-2,CASSQGTGNQPQHF,TGTGCCAGCAGCCAAGGGACAGGCAATCAGCCCCAGCATTTT
many,TRBJ2-1,TRBD2,TRBV11-2,CASSLGRRDVAGGPSYNEQFF,TGTGCCAGCAGCCTGGGACGGCGAGATGTAGCGGGAGGGCCGTCCTACAATGAGCAGTTCTTC
-,TRBJ2-1,-,TRBV29-1,CSAGRGDEQFF,TGCAGCGCGGGGAGGGGGGATGAGCAGTTCTTC
many,TRBJ2-1,-,TRBV18,CASSLPGYNEQFF,TGTGCCAGCTCACTCCCAGGATACAATGAGCAGTTCTTC
many,TRBJ1-5,-,TRBV5-6,CASSSGTLIEAQHF,TGTGCCAGCAGCTCGGGGACCCTTATAGAGGCCCAGCATTTT
few,TRBJ1-1,TRBD1,TRBV7-9,CASRSPGTGLRGEAFF,TGTGCCAGCAGGTCCCCCGGGACAGGACTTAGAGGGGAAGCTTTCTTT
few,TRBJ2-1,-,TRBV11-3,CASSVFRGDEQFF,TGTGCCAGCAGCGTCTTTCGGGGCGATGAGCAGTTCTTC
many,TRBJ2-7,-,TRBV3-1,CASSILGGEQYF,TGTGCCAGCAGCATCCTCGGCGGCGAGCAGTACTTC
few,TRBJ2-1,-,TRBV10-3,CAISGDNDPFF,TGTGCCATCAGTGGCGACAACGATCCGTTCTTC
many,TRBJ1-5,-,TRBV12-3/TRBV12-4,CASSRGNSNQPQHF,TGTGCCAGCAGTAGGGGGAATAGCAATCAGCCCCAGCATTTT
many,TRBJ1-1,-,TRBV13,CASSHRRRVAEAFF,TGTGCCAGCAGCCACCGGAGGCGAGTGGCTGAAGCTTTCTTT
-,TRBJ1-5,-,TRBV20-1,CSAKQGPQPQHF,TGCAGTGCCAAGCAGGGGCCTCAGCCCCAGCATTTT
many,TRBJ2-1,TRBD2,TRBV5-1,CASSIGTSGVNEQFF,TGCGCCAGCAGCATCGGGACTAGCGGGGTCAATGAGCAGTTCTTC
-,TRBJ2-3,-,TRBV6-5,CASSYNWGDTQYF,TGTGCCAGCAGTTACAATTGGGGGGATACGCAGTATTTT
few,TRBJ1-2,-,TRBV9,CASSDGRLYGYTF,TGTGCCAGCAGCGACGGGAGACTTTATGGCTACACCTTC
few,TRBJ2-3,TRBD1,TRBV5-1,CASSGTGNTDTQYF,TGCGCCAGCAGCGGGACAGGGAACACAGATACGCAGTATTTT
many,TRBJ1-3,-,TRBV5-1,CASSLAEGRNTIYF,TGCGCCAGCAGCTTGGCCGAGGGGAGAAACACCATATATTTT
-,TRBJ2-2,TRBD2,TRBV6-2/TRBV6-3,CASGGGLAANTGELFF,TGTGCCAGTGGTGGCGGACTAGCGGCGAACACCGGGGAGCTGTTTTTT
many,TRBJ1-1,-,TRBV19,CASSSGGTTEAFF,TGTGCCAGTAGTAGTGGGGGGACCACTGAAGCTTTCTTT
-,TRBJ2-7,-,TRBV12-5,CASGLLVETPQYF,TGTGCTAGTGGTTTGCTAGTGGAGACCCCGCAGTACTTC
few,TRBJ2-7,TRBD2,TRBV10-3,CAISAGGDYEQYF,TGTGCCATCAGTGCGGGGGGGGACTACGAGCAGTACTTC
-,TRBJ1-5,TRBD1,TRBV5-1,CASSEGQYSNQPQHF,TGCGCCAGCAGCGAGGGACAGTATAGCAATCAGCCCCAGCATTTT
many,TRBJ2-5,TRBD1,TRBV20-1,CSARDLQTGQETQYF,TGCAGTGCTAGAGATCTCCAGACAGGGCAAGAGACCCAGTACTTC
-,TRBJ1-5,-,TRBV29-1,CSVAGQINQPQHF,TGCAGCGTTGCGGGCCAAATCAATCAGCCCCAGCATTTT
few,TRBJ1-6,TRBD1,TRBV5-5,CASSLNPRDRGPNSPLHF,TGTGCCAGCAGCTTGAATCCCCGGGACAGGGGGCCAAATTCACCCCTCCACTTT
-,TRBJ2-6,-,TRBV5-1,CASSSWTLGGNVLTF,TGCGCCAGCAGCTCTTGGACCTTGGGAGGTAACGTCCTGACTTTC
many,TRBJ2-2,-,TRBV12-3/TRBV12-4,CASSNRGFWTGELFF,TGTGCCAGCAGTAATAGGGGTTTCTGGACCGGGGAGCTGTTTTTT
-,TRBJ1-4,TRBD1,TRBV20-1,CSARRDRANEKLFF,TGCAGTGCCCGGAGAGACAGGGCTAATGAAAAACTGTTTTTT
many,TRBJ1-1,-,TRBV11-2,CASSPLLGAEAFF,TGTGCCAGCAGCCCTCTGTTGGGGGCTGAAGCTTTCTTT
few,TRBJ1-4,-,TRBV20-1,CSAGKPATNEKLFF,TGCAGTGCTGGAAAACCTGCAACTAATGAAAAACTGTTTTTT
-,TRBJ2-7,-,TRBV6-2/TRBV6-3,CASSFGENYSYEQYF,TGTGCCAGCAGTTTCGGTGAAAACTATTCCTACGAGCAGTACTTC